Reported below is one T cell receptor beta chain. Germline V lookup: CDR1 SGHRS, CDR2 YFSETQ. Trimming removed 4 bases at V and 8 bases at J, with 9 bases between. CDR3 length: 11 amino acids. TCRdb recomputed calls from the RT-PCR reads with MiXCR, one row per CDR3 protein. The sample has about 680,000 distinct CDR3 sequences; 13% to 15% are singletons. This chain links TRBV5-1 with TRBJ1-2; possibly TRBD1 for D (6 bases). Sequenced: memory CD4+ T cells from blood. The clonotype was recovered from a female donor in good health, serving as a healthy control. The DNA of the CDR3 is TGCGCCAGCAGCGAGACAGGAGGCTACACCTTC. As protein: CASSETGGYTF.